Each of the 9 T cell receptor beta chains below was sequenced from the same sample in a study of T-cell reconstitution after alpha-beta-depleted transplantation in children. For TCRbeta, the library was prepared with unique molecular identifiers. TCRdb re-called the PCR reads with MiXCR, one entry per CDR3 protein. The sample yields more than 400,000 distinct CDR3 sequences, 43% seen once. The starting material was PBMCs, obtained before TCRalphabeta/CD19-depleted stem cell transplant. The receptors were gathered from a girl aged 2 to 9 with aplastic anemia, due to receive a stem cell transplant.

This clonotype was recorded a few times. The chain joins TRBV14 to TRBJ2-1, with 12 positions matching TRBD2. Germline V lookup: CDR1 SGHDN, CDR2 FVKESK. V shed 3 bases and J 7 bases; nucleotides not matched to a gene: 10. This CDR3 has 17 amino acids. The CDR3 DNA follows: TGTGCCAGCAGCCAGTCCCGACTAGCGGGAGCTAGAAATGAGCAGTTCTTC. Translating it yields CASSQSRLAGARNEQFF.

This clonotype showed up many times. The gene calls are TRBV7-2 and TRBJ2-7; D call uncertain. Trimming took off 5 bases at V and 6 bases at J, with 11 bases between the two ends. This CDR3 is 12 amino acids long. Germline values: CDR1 SGHTA, CDR2 FQGNSA. This CDR3 reads CASSIYTGEQYF. The CDR3, as DNA: TGTGCCAGCAGCATATACACGGGCGAGCAGTACTTC.

This clonotype was observed a single time. J is TRBJ2-3 and V is TRBV24-1; TRBD2 aligns across 7 bases. Germline V gives CDR1 KGHDR, CDR2 SFDVKD. This CDR3 is built from 15 residues. J gave up 1 base and V 1 base, and 1 base lay outside the gene matches. CDR3 region: CATSDLSGGTDTQYF. For the CDR3, the DNA is TGTGCCACCAGTGATTTAAGCGGGGGCACAGATACGCAGTATTTT.

The sample holds many counts of this clonotype. The chain uses TRBV7-3 and TRBJ2-1; 11 bases agree with TRBD2. CDR1 SGHTA and CDR2 FQGTGA come from the germline V gene. Trimming cost V 1 base and J 3 bases; bases outside gene matches: 2. This CDR3 is 16 amino acids long. The CDR3 region is CASSLNGLAGYNEQFF. The CDR3 DNA is TGTGCCAGCAGCTTAAATGGACTAGCGGGCTACAATGAGCAGTTCTTC.

In nucleotides, the CDR3 is TGTGCCAGCAGCCAATTGGGGGGGAAAACTACTGAAGCTTTCTTT. Residues: CASSQLGGKTTEAFF. The rearrangement joins TRBV4-2 to TRBJ1-1; perhaps TRBD1 as D (5 bases). Germline V gene data show CDR1 as LGHNA and CDR2 as YNFKEQ. V lost 2 bases and J 5 bases, leaving 15 bases between the germline ends. This CDR3 comprises 15 residues.

This clonotype was detected many times. The chain carries TRBV5-1 and TRBJ2-3; the D is unclear. The CDR3 contains 17 residues. V was pared by 0 bases and J by 5 bases, with 19 bases between. The V gene's germline CDR1 is SGHRS and CDR2 YFSETQ. CDR3 residues: CASSLVIGPTYGDTQYF. The CDR3 nucleotides are TGCGCCAGCAGCTTGGTGATCGGCCCAACCTACGGAGATACGCAGTATTTT.

The chain has TRBV18 and TRBJ2-7, with no clear D. This CDR3 comprises 15 residues. Germline-derived CDR1 and CDR2 are KGHSH and LQKENI. With 0 bases removed from V and 2 bases from J, the gap between germline ends came to 11 bases. CDR3 protein: CASSPPRHGTYEQYF. The CDR3 DNA sequence: TGTGCCAGCTCACCACCGCGTCACGGTACCTACGAGCAGTACTTC.

On this clonotype: At one end the junction does not follow the germline gene, possibly because of a read error. The chain joins TRBV5-1 to TRBJ2-3; D is unresolved. The J call is doubtful: the DNA matches TRBJ1-5 better. The CDR3 is made up of 12 amino acids. Germline-derived CDR1 and CDR2 are SGHRS and YFSETQ. CDR3 in amino acids: CPSSQKADTQHF. The CDR3 DNA reads TGCCCCAGCAGCCAAAAAGCCGATACGCAGCATTTT.

The chain joins TRBV7-2 to TRBJ2-3; D is unclear. This CDR3 is built from 15 residues. The germline CDR1 and CDR2 sequences are SGHTA and FQGNSA. Trimming shortened V by 5 bases and J by 4 bases, and 16 bases separated the two germline ends. This chain's CDR3 is CASSGRVLPADTQYF. CDR3 DNA sequence: TGTGCCAGCAGCGGACGGGTCCTCCCGGCAGATACGCAGTATTTT.